Each of the 16 T cell receptor beta chains below was sequenced from the same sample in a study of T cell repertoires in cytomegalovirus infection (dated by TCRdb to between 2019 and 2020). Sequencing relied on an Illumina HiSeq 1500. TCRdb took the public reads, trimmed them with fastp at Q25, ran MiXCR for clone calling and kept in-frame beta chains. Identical CDR3 proteins give one entry, which carries the most common genes and DNA. The sample contains roughly 600,000 distinct CDR3 sequences, roughly a quarter of them found a single time. Under 8.5% of the sample goes to the ten largest clones. The sample was CD8+ T cells from PBMCs. Receptors originate from a human donor in good health (CMV status not recorded). Some clones in this sample may be carry-over from other donors' samples.

The chain carries TRBV7-3 and TRBJ2-2; D may be TRBD2 (7 bases). This CDR3 comprises 19 residues. The V end lost 4 bases, the J end lost 6 bases, and 27 bases lay between the germline ends. The germline CDR1 and CDR2 sequences are SGHTA and FQGTGA. The CDR3 loop reads CASSSPRQRGGRPPGELFF. In nucleotides, the CDR3 is TGTGCCAGCAGCTCCCCACGCCAGAGGGGGGGTCGTCCGCCCGGGGAGCTGTTTTTT.

This clonotype was recorded a few times. This chain joins TRBV11-3 and TRBJ2-1; D is undetermined. Germline V lookup: CDR1 SGHNT, CDR2 YENEEA. This CDR3 contains 13 residues. The V gene lost 0 bases and the J gene lost 12 bases, with 12 bases spanning the gap. CDR3 bases: TGTGCCAGCAGCTTAGATCTGACTGCTTGGCAGTTCTTC. Its translation is CASSLDLTAWQFF.

This chain links TRBV6-2 or TRBV6-3 with TRBJ2-7, with 8 nucleotides matching TRBD1. Per the germline V gene, CDR1 is MNHEY and CDR2 is SVGEGT. This CDR3 spans 15 amino acids. With 2 bases clipped from V and 9 bases from J, the junction kept 12 bases outside the gene matches. DNA of the CDR3: TGTGCCAGCAGTTACCAGGACAGGGAGGCCGCCGGGCAGTACTTC. It translates to CASSYQDREAAGQYF.

In regard to this clonotype: Since a much larger clone is just one base distant, this may be a read error. The J gene is TRBJ2-1, the V gene TRBV11-1; possibly TRBD2 for D (5 bases). Germline loops: CDR1 SGHAT, CDR2 FQDESV (reference sequence). The CDR3 length is 15 residues. CDR3 bases: TGTGTCAGCAGCTTGAGGACTCTTTCCTACAATGAGCAGTTCTTC. Its protein is CVSSLRTLSYNEQFF.

This clonotype showed up many times. The CDR3 loop is CASAGGPGNTIYF. In nucleotides, the CDR3 is TGTGCCAGCGCAGGGGGCCCTGGAAACACCATATATTTT. The chain uses TRBV7-9 and TRBJ1-3, with 8 bases matching TRBD1. The germline gives CDR1 SEHNR, CDR2 FQNEAQ (reference sequence). The ends lost 8 bases at V and 2 bases at J; junction bases unmatched: 2. The CDR3 length is 13 residues.

The J gene is TRBJ2-3, the V gene TRBV5-5, with a tentative D call TRBD2 (6 bases). The CDR3 extends over 16 amino acids. V was trimmed by 4 bases and J by 1 base, leaving 16 bases between them. Germline V gives CDR1 SGHKS, CDR2 YYEKEE (reference sequence). Here the CDR3 DNA reads TGTGCCAGCAGCCCTCTTGGGATAGCGGGCACAGATACGCAGTATTTT. This gives the protein CASSPLGIAGTDTQYF.

This clonotype was counted only a few times. The genes are TRBV13 and TRBJ1-4; no clear D gene. The length of the CDR3 is 14 residues. Per the germline V gene, CDR1 is PRHDT and CDR2 is FYEKMQ (reference sequence). The V end lost 5 bases, the J end lost 6 bases, and 13 bases lay between the germline ends. CDR3 nucleotide sequence: TGTGCCAGCAGCGTCAGAAGGAGGGATGAAAAACTGTTTTTT. Its protein product is CASSVRRRDEKLFF.

This clonotype came up many times. J is TRBJ2-3 and V is TRBV7-2, with TRBD2 identical over 12 bases. CDR3 length equals 19 residues. The trim removed 1 base at V and 2 bases at J, leaving 10 bases unmatched. Germline V CDR1 and CDR2: SGHTA, FQGNSA. The CDR3 region has the DNA TGTGCCAGCAGCTTAGAGTGGACTAGCGGGGTTATGGACACAGATACGCAGTATTTT. This codes for CASSLEWTSGVMDTDTQYF.

This clonotype appeared a few times. The J gene is TRBJ2-1, the V gene TRBV29-1, with D unclear. The CDR3 length is 14 residues. In germline, CDR1 is SQVTM, CDR2 ANQGSEA. Trimming took 4 bases from V and 4 from J, leaving 14 bases between them. CDR3: CSVVSSSMYNEQFF. CDR3 nucleotides: TGCAGCGTTGTAAGCTCGTCCATGTACAATGAGCAGTTCTTC.

The rearrangement uses TRBV7-4 and TRBJ2-3; 10 bases are shared with TRBD2. CDR3 length equals 16 residues. Germline assignment: CDR1 SGHVT and CDR2 SQSDAQ. J was trimmed by 5 bases and V by 6 bases; bases with no gene match: 11. The CDR3 region is CASSLRAGGPEDTQYF. The DNA of the CDR3 is TGTGCCAGCAGTTTGAGAGCGGGGGGGCCGGAAGATACGCAGTATTTT.

This sequence joins TRBV5-1 and TRBJ1-1; 7 bases fit TRBD1. The CDR3 spans 15 residues. With V trimmed by 4 bases and J by 3 bases, 9 bases remained unmatched. CDR1 and CDR2 from the germline V gene are SGHRS and YFSETQ. The CDR3 here is CASSLRQGRYTEAFF. The CDR3 bases are TGCGCCAGCAGCCTTCGACAGGGACGGTACACTGAAGCTTTCTTT.

This clonotype was counted between two and nine times. This rearrangement joins TRBV2 to TRBJ2-7, with D unresolved. Trimming cost V 8 bases and J 3 bases, with 20 bases left between them. Germline CDR1 SNHLY, CDR2 FYNNEI. This CDR3 is built from 15 residues. The chain's CDR3 is CASPLRPHADYEQYV. CDR3 DNA sequence: TGTGCCAGCCCCTTGCGACCCCATGCTGACTACGAGCAGTACGTC.

Only a few counts were recorded for this clonotype. This sequence joins TRBV7-2 and TRBJ2-5; 8 bases agree with TRBD1. Per the germline V gene, CDR1 is SGHTA and CDR2 is FQGNSA. After removal of 5 bases from V and 1 base from J, the junction contained 6 bases not matched to a gene. The CDR3 extends over 15 amino acids. CDR3 DNA sequence: TGTGCCAGCAGCCACTACAGGGGGGCCCAAGAGACCCAGTACTTC. This translates into CASSHYRGAQETQYF.

V usage is TRBV29-1 and J usage is TRBJ1-5; D is ambiguous. The CDR3 runs to 12 residues. Germline CDR1 SQVTM, CDR2 ANQGSEA. Deletions cut 4 bases from V and 0 bases from J, with 4 bases between. For the CDR3, the DNA is TGCAGCGTTGCCATTAGCAATCAGCCCCAGCATTTT. It encodes CSVAISNQPQHF.

The chain links TRBV7-9 to TRBJ2-1, with 7 bases lining up with TRBD1. The germline V gene has CDR1 SEHNR and CDR2 FQNEAQ (reference sequence). V was pared by 5 bases and J by 9 bases, with 4 bases of the junction left unmatched. This CDR3 has 12 amino acids. The DNA for the CDR3 is TGTGCCAGCAGCCCCGAGGGGGCTGAGCAGTTCTTC. Translation gives CASSPEGAEQFF.

This chain joins TRBV10-1 and TRBJ1-1; D is ambiguous. The CDR3 spans 11 residues. V was cut by 2 bases and J by 8 bases, with 6 bases left in between. Germline CDR1 reads WNHNN; CDR2 reads SYGVQD (reference sequence). The CDR3 reads CASSETGEAFF. The CDR3 bases are TGCGCCAGCAGTGAGACCGGAGAAGCTTTCTTT.